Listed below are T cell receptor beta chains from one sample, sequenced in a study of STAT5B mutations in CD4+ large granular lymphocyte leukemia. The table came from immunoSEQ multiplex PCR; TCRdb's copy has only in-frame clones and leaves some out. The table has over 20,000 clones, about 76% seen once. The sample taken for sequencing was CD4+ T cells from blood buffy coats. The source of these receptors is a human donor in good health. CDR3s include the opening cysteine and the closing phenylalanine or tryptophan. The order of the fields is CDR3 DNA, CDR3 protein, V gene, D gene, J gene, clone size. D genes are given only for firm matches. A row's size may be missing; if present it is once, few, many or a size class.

CDR3nt: TGTGCCAGCAGCTTATTTGAGGGGATGGTAACTGGAAACACCATATATTTT
CDR3aa: CASSLFEGMVTGNTIYF
v_gene: TRBV7-2
d_gene: -
j_gene: TRBJ1-3
abundance: -

CDR3nt: TGCGCCAGCAGCCAAGCCTCCGGGGAGCCCTATGGCTACACCTTC
CDR3aa: CASSQASGEPYGYTF
v_gene: TRBV4-1
d_gene: -
j_gene: TRBJ1-2
abundance: -

CDR3nt: TGTGCCAGCACTTCGGGGATTCCTAATGAAAAACTGTTTTTT
CDR3aa: CASTSGIPNEKLFF
v_gene: TRBV2
d_gene: -
j_gene: TRBJ1-4
abundance: -

CDR3nt: TGTGCCAGCAGCTTGTCTGGAAACACCATATATTTT
CDR3aa: CASSLSGNTIYF
v_gene: TRBV5-4
d_gene: -
j_gene: TRBJ1-3
abundance: -

CDR3nt: TGCGCCAGCAGCCAAGATTTGGCTAGCGGGAGCTACGAGCAGTACTTC
CDR3aa: CASSQDLASGSYEQYF
v_gene: TRBV4-1
d_gene: TRBD2
j_gene: TRBJ2-7
abundance: few

CDR3nt: TGCAGCGTTGTAGGGAGCTCCTATAATTCACCCCTCCACTTT
CDR3aa: CSVVGSSYNSPLHF
v_gene: TRBV29-1
d_gene: -
j_gene: TRBJ1-6
abundance: -

CDR3nt: TGTGCCACAAGCAGGTACACTGAAGCTTTCTTT
CDR3aa: CATSRYTEAFF
v_gene: TRBV2
d_gene: -
j_gene: TRBJ1-1
abundance: -

CDR3nt: TGTGCCAGTAGATACACAGGGATGGAGGAAAAACTGTTTTTT
CDR3aa: CASRYTGMEEKLFF
v_gene: TRBV19
d_gene: -
j_gene: TRBJ1-4
abundance: -

CDR3nt: TGTGCCAGCAGTCCTCGGACTAGCGGGAGACAAGAGACCCAGTACTTC
CDR3aa: CASSPRTSGRQETQYF
v_gene: TRBV7-9
d_gene: TRBD2
j_gene: TRBJ2-5
abundance: -

CDR3nt: TGTGCCAGCTCACCCAGAAGACAGGGGAATGAGCAGTTCTTC
CDR3aa: CASSPRRQGNEQFF
v_gene: TRBV18
d_gene: TRBD1
j_gene: TRBJ2-1
abundance: -

CDR3nt: TGTGCCAGCAGCTTAGATCAATCGGCAGATCCCTTTCAAGAGACCCAGTACTTC
CDR3aa: CASSLDQSADPFQETQYF
v_gene: TRBV7-2
d_gene: -
j_gene: TRBJ2-5
abundance: -

CDR3nt: TGTGCCAGCAGAACGCTTCGGGTGGTGCAAGGCACAGATACGCAGTATTTT
CDR3aa: CASRTLRVVQGTDTQYF
v_gene: TRBV21-1
d_gene: -
j_gene: TRBJ2-3
abundance: -

CDR3nt: TGTGCCAGTAGTCTGAACAGGGTGGAGACCCAGTACTTC
CDR3aa: CASSLNRVETQYF
v_gene: TRBV19
d_gene: -
j_gene: TRBJ2-5
abundance: -

CDR3nt: TGTGCCAGCAAATTACCAGAGAACACTGAAGCTTTCTTT
CDR3aa: CASKLPENTEAFF
v_gene: TRBV6-1
d_gene: -
j_gene: TRBJ1-1
abundance: -

CDR3nt: TGTGCCAGCAGCTCCCAACCTAGGCCCCAGCATTTT
CDR3aa: CASSSQPRPQHF
v_gene: TRBV7-9
d_gene: -
j_gene: TRBJ1-5
abundance: -

CDR3nt: TGTGCCCCACGGCGACGGCCGAACACCGGGGAGCTGTTTTTT
CDR3aa: CAPRRRPNTGELFF
v_gene: TRBV5-8
d_gene: -
j_gene: TRBJ2-2
abundance: -

CDR3nt: TGTGCCTGGAGACCCTCGAACACCGGGGAGCTGTTTTTT
CDR3aa: CAWRPSNTGELFF
v_gene: TRBV30
d_gene: -
j_gene: TRBJ2-2
abundance: -

CDR3nt: TGCAGCGTTATCCTAGCGGGAGGTATCTCCTACGAGCAGTACTTC
CDR3aa: CSVILAGGISYEQYF
v_gene: TRBV29-1
d_gene: TRBD2
j_gene: TRBJ2-7
abundance: -

CDR3nt: TGTGCCAGCAGTTTGCCAGGGGGTAGTCAGCCCCAGCATTTT
CDR3aa: CASSLPGGSQPQHF
v_gene: TRBV28
d_gene: TRBD1
j_gene: TRBJ1-5
abundance: -

CDR3nt: TGCAGCGTGGCCGAACAGATCTGGACTGAAGCTTTCTTT
CDR3aa: CSVAEQIWTEAFF
v_gene: TRBV29-1
d_gene: -
j_gene: TRBJ1-1
abundance: -

CDR3nt: TGTGCCAGCAGCTCCCCCCCGGGCACAGATACGCAGTATTTT
CDR3aa: CASSSPPGTDTQYF
v_gene: TRBV7-8
d_gene: -
j_gene: TRBJ2-3
abundance: once

CDR3nt: TGTGCCAGTAGTATAAAGGGACAGGGCGACCAGCCCCAGCATTTT
CDR3aa: CASSIKGQGDQPQHF
v_gene: TRBV19
d_gene: TRBD1
j_gene: TRBJ1-5
abundance: -

CDR3nt: TGTGCCAGCCAGCTGGCGAACACCGGGGAGCTGTTTTTT
CDR3aa: CASQLANTGELFF
v_gene: TRBV2
d_gene: -
j_gene: TRBJ2-2
abundance: -

CDR3nt: TGTGCCAGCAGCGTCGGGGTCTACAATGAGCAGTTCTTC
CDR3aa: CASSVGVYNEQFF
v_gene: TRBV9
d_gene: -
j_gene: TRBJ2-1
abundance: -

CDR3nt: TGTGCCAGCAGACCGACAGGGTCGCTAGCAGATACGCAGTATTTT
CDR3aa: CASRPTGSLADTQYF
v_gene: TRBV27
d_gene: TRBD1
j_gene: TRBJ2-3
abundance: -